This T cell receptor (beta chain) was recovered during a study of T cells in tumors after PD-1 blockade. Method: immunoSEQ multiplex PCR; TCRdb's copy keeps in-frame clones and lacks some. The sample has approximately 15,000 clones, 80% to 85% seen once. The V gene's germline CDR1 is MNHEY and CDR2 SVGAGI. The CDR3 contains 14 residues. Trimming cost V 7 bases and J 0 bases, with 10 bases left between them. The chain links TRBV6-5 to TRBJ1-5, with no clear D. The input for sequencing was PBMCs, taken after anti-PD-1 treatment. This clonotype was sampled from a human donor with basal cell carcinoma. The CDR3 sequence is CASTGIYSNQPQHF. The DNA of the CDR3 is TGTGCCAGCACGGGCATATATAGCAATCAGCCCCAGCATTTT.